This is a list of T cell receptor beta chains from one sample in a study of graft-versus-host responses after intestinal transplantation. These receptors lack a known antigen. Sequenced by immunoSEQ multiplex PCR; TCRdb stores in-frame clones only, minus some. The sample has over 90,000 clones; 90% to 95% are singletons. Here the sequenced sample was unstimulated CD8+ T cells sorted from spleen or lymph node cells, taken before intestinal transplant. The receptors were gathered from a human donor who received an intestinal transplant. CDR3s include the opening cysteine and the closing phenylalanine or tryptophan. The order of the fields is V gene, D gene, J gene, CDR3 protein, CDR3 DNA. D genes are given only for firm matches.

V gene: TRBV28
D gene: -
J gene: TRBJ2-3
CDR3 protein: CANRDLSTDTQYF
CDR3 DNA: TGTGCCAACCGGGACTTAAGTACAGATACGCAGTATTTT

V gene: TRBV4-1
D gene: TRBD1
J gene: TRBJ2-7
CDR3 protein: CASSHGQGASYEQYF
CDR3 DNA: TGCGCCAGCAGCCACGGACAGGGGGCCTCCTACGAGCAGTACTTC

V gene: TRBV5-6
D gene: TRBD2
J gene: TRBJ2-1
CDR3 protein: CASSSGGTGFNEQFF
CDR3 DNA: TGTGCCAGCAGCTCGGGGGGGACTGGATTCAATGAGCAGTTCTTC

V gene: TRBV30
D gene: -
J gene: TRBJ2-7
CDR3 protein: CAWSPSGTPAYEQYF
CDR3 DNA: TGTGCCTGGAGCCCGAGTGGTACCCCGGCCTACGAGCAGTACTTC

V gene: TRBV13
D gene: -
J gene: TRBJ1-1
CDR3 protein: CASSLGRLNTEAFF
CDR3 DNA: TGTGCCAGCAGCTTAGGGCGGTTGAACACTGAAGCTTTCTTT

V gene: TRBV11-2
D gene: TRBD1
J gene: TRBJ2-1
CDR3 protein: CASSLGQHSSYNEQFF
CDR3 DNA: TGTGCCAGCAGCTTGGGACAGCACAGCTCCTACAATGAGCAGTTCTTC

V gene: TRBV4-1
D gene: -
J gene: TRBJ2-7
CDR3 protein: CATASIGDYEQYF
CDR3 DNA: TGCGCCACCGCGTCTATTGGAGACTACGAGCAGTACTTC

V gene: TRBV5-6
D gene: TRBD1
J gene: TRBJ2-7
CDR3 protein: CASSSWFGQGKVTDEQYF
CDR3 DNA: TGTGCCAGCAGCTCATGGTTTGGACAGGGAAAAGTTACGGACGAGCAGTACTTC

V gene: TRBV7-9
D gene: -
J gene: TRBJ2-7
CDR3 protein: CASSARSLANEQYF
CDR3 DNA: TGTGCCAGCAGCGCCAGGTCCTTAGCGAACGAGCAGTACTTC

V gene: TRBV10-2
D gene: TRBD1
J gene: TRBJ2-7
CDR3 protein: CASSVAGQGIYEQYF
CDR3 DNA: TGCGCCAGCAGTGTAGCAGGACAGGGGATTTACGAGCAGTACTTC

V gene: TRBV4-1
D gene: TRBD1
J gene: TRBJ1-6
CDR3 protein: CASSQGAGQGLSPLHF
CDR3 DNA: TGCGCCAGCAGCCAAGGGGCAGGACAGGGATTATCACCCCTCCACTTT

V gene: TRBV27
D gene: -
J gene: TRBJ1-2
CDR3 protein: CASSLSGGANYGYTF
CDR3 DNA: TGTGCCAGCAGTTTATCAGGGGGAGCTAACTATGGCTACACCTTC

V gene: TRBV5-6
D gene: TRBD1
J gene: TRBJ1-1
CDR3 protein: CASSYGQGPAPNTEAFF
CDR3 DNA: TGTGCCAGCAGCTACGGACAGGGGCCGGCCCCGAACACTGAAGCTTTCTTT

V gene: TRBV29-1
D gene: TRBD1
J gene: TRBJ2-5
CDR3 protein: CSVERGQLGETQYF
CDR3 DNA: TGCAGCGTTGAGAGGGGACAGCTAGGGGAGACCCAGTACTTC

V gene: TRBV11-3
D gene: -
J gene: TRBJ2-3
CDR3 protein: CASSLGSRARATDTQYF
CDR3 DNA: TGTGCCAGCAGCTTAGGATCAAGGGCGAGGGCGACAGATACGCAGTATTTT

V gene: TRBV27
D gene: TRBD1
J gene: TRBJ2-5
CDR3 protein: CASSLTGQGGLSQETQYF
CDR3 DNA: TGTGCCAGCAGTTTAACGGGACAGGGTGGGTTGTCCCAAGAGACCCAGTACTTC

V gene: TRBV19
D gene: -
J gene: TRBJ1-2
CDR3 protein: CASSISQYYGYTF
CDR3 DNA: TGTGCCAGTAGTATCTCTCAGTACTATGGCTACACCTTC

V gene: TRBV28
D gene: -
J gene: TRBJ2-1
CDR3 protein: CASGQDSYNEQFF
CDR3 DNA: TGTGCCAGCGGCCAGGACAGTTACAATGAGCAGTTCTTC

V gene: TRBV10-2
D gene: -
J gene: TRBJ2-6
CDR3 protein: CASSEQAAYSGANVLTF
CDR3 DNA: TGCGCCAGCAGTGAGCAGGCAGCCTACTCTGGGGCCAACGTCCTGACTTTC

V gene: TRBV6-1
D gene: -
J gene: TRBJ1-1
CDR3 protein: CASSPQGLNTEAFF
CDR3 DNA: TGTGCCAGCAGCCCACAGGGCCTAAACACTGAAGCTTTCTTT

V gene: TRBV4-1
D gene: -
J gene: TRBJ2-2
CDR3 protein: CASSQAMGRPGELFF
CDR3 DNA: TGCGCCAGCAGCCAAGCGATGGGCCGCCCCGGGGAGCTGTTTTTT

V gene: TRBV7-9
D gene: -
J gene: TRBJ2-7
CDR3 protein: CASSLAASYEQYF
CDR3 DNA: TGTGCCAGCAGCTTAGCGGCCAGTTACGAGCAGTACTTC

V gene: TRBV13
D gene: -
J gene: TRBJ1-1
CDR3 protein: CASSHEPNTEAFF
CDR3 DNA: TGTGCCAGCAGCCATGAGCCGAACACTGAAGCTTTCTTT

V gene: TRBV19
D gene: -
J gene: TRBJ2-4
CDR3 protein: CASSIPPGRDHKNIQYF
CDR3 DNA: TGTGCCAGTAGTATTCCGCCGGGCAGGGATCACAAAAACATTCAGTACTTC

V gene: TRBV19
D gene: TRBD1
J gene: TRBJ1-5
CDR3 protein: CASSIVGTGGQPQHF
CDR3 DNA: TGTGCCAGTAGTATAGTGGGGACAGGCGGGCAGCCCCAGCATTTT